The 22 T cell receptor beta chains in this list originate from one sample, sequenced in a study of blood T cell repertoires in COVID-19 (dated by TCRdb to about 2020). Library preparation was by the immunoSEQ multiplex PCR assay. Imported from immuneACCESS, the table was reduced by TCRdb to in-frame sequences with V and J called. These copies leave out some clones; in studies compared against another copy, an unresolved V gene accounts for under half, and the cause of the remainder is not known. This sample is represented by 43,000 or so clones; 86% of them were singletons. The leading ten clones occupy around a sixth of the sample. The sequencing sample was made of peripheral blood. The source is a man aged 55-75 years with active or convalescent COVID-19.

This rearrangement joins TRBV2 to TRBJ1-1; D remains ambiguous. Germline CDR1 reads SNHLY; CDR2 reads FYNNEI. V lost 6 bases and J lost 6, with 8 bases in between. The CDR3 is 11 amino acids. CDR3 loop: CASRGGAEAFF. Here the CDR3 DNA reads TGTGCCAGCAGGGGAGGAGCTGAAGCTTTCTTT.

The chain joins TRBV28 to TRBJ1-2; 8 positions agree with TRBD1. The CDR3 runs 13 residues. In germline, CDR1 is MDHEN, CDR2 SYDVKM. J was trimmed by 10 bases and V by 3 bases; bases with no gene match: 7. This CDR3 is CASSLQGAKIYTF. The DNA for the CDR3 is TGTGCCAGCAGTTTGCAGGGGGCGAAGATCTACACCTTC.

Here the CDR3 DNA reads TGCGCCAGCAGCTTGGAGTTGTCGACAGGGTTTAACTATGGCTACACCTTC. The encoded protein is CASSLELSTGFNYGYTF. The chain employs TRBV5-1 and TRBJ1-2; 7 bases agree with TRBD1. The V gene end was trimmed by 0 bases and the J gene end by 1 base; junction bases not matched to a gene: 9. CDR3 length equals 17 residues. Germline CDR1 and CDR2: SGHRS and YFSETQ.

The chain has TRBV6-6 and TRBJ2-6, with 11 bases identical to TRBD1. This CDR3 spans 16 amino acids. V shed 7 bases, J shed 4 bases, and the junction held 6 bases outside the gene matches. Germline CDR1 reads MNHNY; CDR2 reads SVGAGI (reference sequence). The CDR3, as DNA: TGTGCCAGCACTAGGACAGGGGGCTCCGGGGCCAACGTCCTGACTTTC. It translates to CASTRTGGSGANVLTF.

The chain couples TRBV19 to TRBJ1-5; D is ambiguous. Germline values: CDR1 LNHDA, CDR2 SQIVND (reference sequence). CDR3 length: 15 residues. With 5 bases removed from V and 3 bases from J, the gap between germline ends came to 14 bases. The chain's CDR3 is CASSLGGRTNQPQHF. The CDR3 DNA sequence: TGTGCCAGTAGTCTGGGAGGGCGGACCAATCAGCCCCAGCATTTT.

The gene calls are TRBV4-1 and TRBJ1-1, with D perhaps matching TRBD1 (5 bases). V was cut by 6 bases and J by 4 bases, with 18 bases left in between. CDR1 is MGHRA and CDR2 is YSYEKL in the germline V gene. This CDR3 spans 15 amino acids. CDR3: CASRPPRQGGTEAFF. CDR3 DNA: TGCGCCAGCAGACCTCCGAGGCAGGGAGGCACTGAAGCTTTCTTT.

CDR3 protein: CASSLGWRGGVDEQFF. Here the CDR3 DNA reads TGTGCCAGCAGCTTAGGTTGGCGGGGGGGCGTCGATGAGCAGTTCTTC. V usage is TRBV11-2 and J usage is TRBJ2-1; 9 bases line up with TRBD2. This CDR3 has 16 residues. CDR1 and CDR2 from the germline V gene are SGHAT and FQNNGV. V was clipped by 1 base and J by 8 bases; unmatched bases: 9.

This clone was seen once. This rearrangement joins TRBV20-1 to TRBJ2-1; D gene ambiguous. This CDR3 spans 10 amino acids. Germline CDR1 reads DFQATT; CDR2 reads SNEGSKA (reference sequence). V dropped 5 bases and J dropped 8 bases, with 7 bases sitting between them. The DNA for the CDR3 is TGCAGTGCTTACGGTGATGAGCAGTTCTTC. This gives the protein CSAYGDEQFF.

Only a few counts were recorded for this clone. This chain joins TRBV9 and TRBJ1-1, with D perhaps matching TRBD1 (6 bases). CDR1 and CDR2 (germline): SGDLS, YYNGEE. Trimming took 0 bases from V and 6 from J, leaving 15 bases between them. This CDR3 region has 15 residues. CDR3 residues: CASSVVGAGFPEAFF. CDR3 DNA: TGTGCCAGCAGCGTAGTGGGGGCGGGTTTTCCTGAAGCTTTCTTT.

The chain recombines TRBV18 with TRBJ1-5, with D perhaps matching TRBD1 (5 bases). The CDR3 has 16 amino acids. Looked up from germline, CDR1 is KGHSH and CDR2 is LQKENI. Trimming took off 2 bases at V and 2 bases at J, with 13 bases between the two ends. This chain's CDR3 is CASSPNWGTGNQPQHF. CDR3 DNA: TGTGCCAGCTCACCAAACTGGGGCACCGGCAATCAGCCCCAGCATTTT.

The rearrangement links TRBV7-3 to TRBJ2-2, with D perhaps matching TRBD2 (5 bases). Germline V CDR1 and CDR2: SGHTA, FQGTGA. The CDR3 consists of 17 residues. Trimming stripped 0 bases from V and 5 bases from J, with 16 bases between. The CDR3 DNA follows: TGTGCCAGCAGCTTAACTCACCCACGGGGATGGACCGGGGAGCTGTTTTTT. Amino acid sequence: CASSLTHPRGWTGELFF.

The chain recombines TRBV19 with TRBJ2-5; TRBD2 agrees at 8 bases. The CDR3 is 14 amino acids. Germline CDR1 reads LNHDA; CDR2 reads SQIVND (reference sequence). Trimming took 3 bases from V and 2 from J; bases not matched to a gene: 2. CDR3 DNA: TGTGCCAGTAGTATGGGCGGGGGGCAAGAGACCCAGTACTTC. Amino acid sequence: CASSMGGGQETQYF.

The gene calls are TRBV9 and TRBJ2-3; TRBD1 is a possible D gene (5 bases). The CDR3 spans 14 residues. Trimming cost V 0 bases and J 7 bases, with 12 bases left between them. CDR1 and CDR2 from the germline V gene are SGDLS and YYNGEE. The CDR3, as DNA: TGTGCCAGCAGCGTAGATGGACACGGATATACGCAGTATTTT. This encodes CASSVDGHGYTQYF.

The chain recombines TRBV24-1 with TRBJ1-1, with D tentatively TRBD1 (5 bases). Per the germline V gene, CDR1 is KGHDR and CDR2 is SFDVKD. Trimming removed 0 bases from V and 8 bases from J, with 9 bases in between. This CDR3 has 13 amino acids. As DNA, the CDR3 is TGTGCCACCAGTGATTTGGGCCACAGGGAAGCTTTCTTT. Translating gives CATSDLGHREAFF.

The V call is TRBV5-6, the J call TRBJ1-6; D may be TRBD1 (5 bases). The CDR3 covers 14 residues. From germline, CDR1 is SGHDT and CDR2 YYEEEE. Trimming cost V 4 bases and J 4 bases, with 9 bases left between them. As DNA, the CDR3 is TGTGCCAGCAGCCTCAGGGATTATAATTCACCCCTCCACTTT. Protein sequence: CASSLRDYNSPLHF.

The J gene is TRBJ2-1, the V gene TRBV10-3, with TRBD1 identical over 9 bases. Germline trimming cut 6 bases from V and 9 bases from J; bases unmatched to any gene: 12. Germline V gene data show CDR1 as ENHRY and CDR2 as SYGVKD. The CDR3 is 15 amino acids. The CDR3 is CAISPGQGSLGEQFF. The CDR3 DNA follows: TGTGCCATCAGCCCGGGACAGGGTTCATTGGGTGAGCAGTTCTTC.

This chain connects TRBV9 to TRBJ1-3; no definite D call. CDR1 and CDR2 (germline): SGDLS, YYNGEE. Trimming took 0 bases from V and 3 from J, leaving 10 bases between them. The CDR3 length is 15 residues. CDR3: CASSVGEVDGNTIYF. The DNA of the CDR3 is TGTGCCAGCAGCGTAGGGGAGGTAGATGGAAACACCATATATTTT.

V is TRBV19 and J is TRBJ2-2, with 13 bases matching TRBD2. Germline CDR1 LNHDA, CDR2 SQIVND (reference sequence). The CDR3 loop spans 17 amino acids. The V segment lost 5 bases and the J segment 4 bases; nucleotides outside the gene matches: 7. CDR3 protein: CASSYGLAGAPTGELFF. The DNA of the CDR3 is TGTGCCAGTAGTTATGGACTAGCGGGGGCCCCCACCGGGGAGCTGTTTTTT.

The rearrangement links TRBV4-1 to TRBJ1-4; D possibly corresponds to TRBD1 (5 bases). The CDR3 totals 16 residues. CDR1 is MGHRA, CDR2 YSYEKL, per germline. V lost 3 bases and J lost 8, with 19 bases in between. DNA for the CDR3: TGCGCCAGCAGCCAGTTCTACAGGTCCTTTCGGGAAAAACTGTTTTTT. The encoded protein is CASSQFYRSFREKLFF.

The rearrangement links TRBV7-8 to TRBJ1-3, with TRBD1 as a possible D gene (6 bases). Trimming took 3 bases from V and 0 from J, leaving 15 bases between them. Germline CDR1 and CDR2: SGHVS and FQNEAQ. The CDR3 consists of 17 residues. Here the CDR3 DNA reads TGTGCCAGCAGCTTGGGGGCCAGGGGCTCCTCTGGAAACACCATATATTTT. Encoded protein: CASSLGARGSSGNTIYF.

This chain joins TRBV5-4 and TRBJ2-3; no firm D call. V was pared by 4 bases and J by 4 bases, with 16 bases between. This CDR3 is built from 15 residues. Germline lookup yields CDR1 SGHNT and CDR2 YYREEE (reference sequence). The CDR3 region has the DNA TGTGCCAGCAGCATGAACAGAGAACAATCAGATACGCAGTATTTT. Residues: CASSMNREQSDTQYF.

The chain recombines TRBV19 with TRBJ2-5; 10 bases are a match to TRBD2. The CDR3 covers 16 residues. J was trimmed by 1 base and V by 4 bases; bases with no gene match: 6. The V gene's germline CDR1 is LNHDA and CDR2 SQIVND (reference sequence). CDR3 loop: CASSRSGGAFQETQYF. The CDR3, as DNA: TGTGCCAGTAGTAGGAGCGGGGGGGCATTCCAAGAGACCCAGTACTTC.